A selection of T cell receptor beta chains follows, all from one sample in a study of early T cells in non-severe SARS-CoV-2 infection. TCRdb processed the 5' RACE reads anew with MiXCR; each CDR3 protein has one entry. The table includes about 56,000 distinct CDR3 sequences, around 13% detected once. The sequenced material came from whole blood. Receptor source: an adult who was a healthcare worker with PCR-confirmed SARS-CoV-2 infection or an uninfected control (not recorded which). The CDR3 runs from the conserved cysteine through the conserved F or W. The D gene is left open where the match is weak. Not every row has a clone size; where given, it reads once, few, many or a size class.

size,D,V,J,DNA,CDR3
few,-,TRBV18,TRBJ1-1,TGTGCCAGCTCCCCCGTGCCCTTTACAGGGCTCAAAACGGAAGCTTTCTTT,CASSPVPFTGLKTEAFF
many,TRBD2,TRBV29-1,TRBJ2-1,TGCAGCGTTGAAACGGGAGGGGCGAGCTCCTACAATGAGCAGTTCTTC,CSVETGGASSYNEQFF
many,-,TRBV5-1,TRBJ1-1,TGCGCCAGCAGCTCCCTAATGGACAGAGCCACTGAAGCTTTCTTT,CASSSLMDRATEAFF
-,-,TRBV27,TRBJ1-5,TGTGCCAGCAGTTTAGAAGGGGGGAACCCAAATCAGCCCCAGCATTTT,CASSLEGGNPNQPQHF
-,-,TRBV5-1,TRBJ2-7,TGCGCCAGCAGCCAACCGGGATCCGACGAGCAGTACTTC,CASSQPGSDEQYF
-,-,TRBV20-1,TRBJ2-7,TGCAGTGCACCGGGACGGGCCCAGAACGAGCAGTACTTC,CSAPGRAQNEQYF
-,TRBD2,TRBV12-3/TRBV12-4,TRBJ2-5,TGTGCCAGCAGTTTGGAACTAGCGGAAGGGAGCTCAGAGACCCAGTACTTC,CASSLELAEGSSETQYF
many,TRBD2,TRBV7-9,TRBJ2-5,TGTGCCAGCAGCCCACCCGCCGGGACTAGGCCCTCGGCAGTCTTC,CASSPPAGTRPSAVF
medium-sized,-,TRBV29-1,TRBJ1-4,TGCAGCGCCCTACCAGCAACTAATGAAAAACTGTTTTTT,CSALPATNEKLFF
few,TRBD2,TRBV9,TRBJ2-1,TGTGCCAGCAGCGTAGATAGCGGGAGGGCCGGTCGTGAGCAGTTCTTC,CASSVDSGRAGREQFF
-,-,TRBV12-5,TRBJ2-1,TGTGCTAGTGGTTTGGTACTAGGCAGGGGCTATGAGCAGTTCTTC,CASGLVLGRGYEQFF
few,-,TRBV20-1,TRBJ2-7,TGCAGTATAAGGACAGCGAGTCCCTACGAGCAGTACTTC,CSIRTASPYEQYF
-,TRBD1,TRBV3-1,TRBJ2-3,TGTGCCAGCAGCCACTGGGACAGGCGGCAGAGGGATACGCAGTATTTT,CASSHWDRRQRDTQYF
-,-,TRBV4-1,TRBJ2-7,TGCGCCAGCAGCCAACCCGAGTGGGGCTACGAGCAGTACTTC,CASSQPEWGYEQYF
-,-,TRBV6-1,TRBJ2-1,TGTGCCAGCAGTCCCCTCCCGGACTATTACAATGAGCAGTTCTTC,CASSPLPDYYNEQFF
few,TRBD1,TRBV28,TRBJ2-7,TGTGCCAGCAGTACCGGGACAGGGACCCACGAGCAGTACTTC,CASSTGTGTHEQYF
-,TRBD1,TRBV7-9,TRBJ2-1,TGTGCCAGCATCTCACCGGGGGACAGGGGCCGGCATGAGCAGTTCTTC,CASISPGDRGRHEQFF
-,-,TRBV2,TRBJ1-2,TGTGCCAGCACCGAGAACTCCCGTGGCTACACCTTC,CASTENSRGYTF
many,-,TRBV6-6,TRBJ1-1,TGTGCCAGCAGTTACTCAAGGGCTGAAGCTTTCTTT,CASSYSRAEAFF
many,TRBD2,TRBV10-2,TRBJ2-1,TGCGCCAGCAGTGGCCGACTAGCGGGTTACAATGAGCAGTTCTTC,CASSGRLAGYNEQFF
many,-,TRBV3-1,TRBJ2-7,TGTGCCAGCAGCCAAGCTCGGCCAGCGGGTCACTACGAGCAGTACTTC,CASSQARPAGHYEQYF
many,-,TRBV5-5,TRBJ1-1,TGTGCCAGCAGCTCCCAGGGGCCTCTGAACACTGAAGCTTTCTTT,CASSSQGPLNTEAFF
-,-,TRBV12-3/TRBV12-4,TRBJ1-3,TGTGCCAGCAGTTTTGTCAGCAACACCATATATTTT,CASSFVSNTIYF
few,-,TRBV7-8,TRBJ2-6,TGTGCCAGCAGCCAGGCGGGTCTTGGGGCCAACGTCCTGACTTTC,CASSQAGLGANVLTF
-,-,TRBV9,TRBJ2-1,TGTGCCAGCAGCGTTCGGGACACCTCCTACAATGAGCAGTTCTTC,CASSVRDTSYNEQFF
many,-,TRBV7-9,TRBJ2-3,TGTGCCAGCAGCTTGAAGCATCTTGTGACAGATACGCAGTATTTT,CASSLKHLVTDTQYF
few,TRBD1,TRBV11-3,TRBJ1-2,TGTGCCAGCAGACACAGGGGGGACTATGGCTACACCTTC,CASRHRGDYGYTF
many,-,TRBV5-1,TRBJ2-1,TGCGCCAGCAGCCCTGCAAGGAATGAGCAGTTCTTC,CASSPARNEQFF
many,TRBD2,TRBV5-4,TRBJ2-7,TGTGCCAGCGTTAGCGGGACCTTTCCCTACGAGCAGTACTTC,CASVSGTFPYEQYF
many,-,TRBV9,TRBJ2-1,TGTGCCAGCAGCGAAAGAAACAATGAGCAGTTCTTC,CASSERNNEQFF
many,-,TRBV5-6,TRBJ2-7,TGTGCCAGCAGCCCGCCTACTAGGGACGAGCAGTACTTC,CASSPPTRDEQYF
many,TRBD1,TRBV12-3/TRBV12-4,TRBJ2-7,TGTGCCAGCACTACGGACAGGGCAAGCGAGCAGTACTTC,CASTTDRASEQYF
few,-,TRBV9,TRBJ2-1,TGTGCCAGCAGCGCATATTTAGGGCGTTCCTACAATGAGCAGTTCTTC,CASSAYLGRSYNEQFF
many,TRBD2,TRBV18,TRBJ2-4,TGTGCCAGCTCAGGAGCGGGGCTAGCCAAAAACATTCAGTACTTC,CASSGAGLAKNIQYF
many,TRBD1,TRBV5-1,TRBJ1-2,TGCGCCAGCAGCTTGGCACAGGGGGGATCTTATGGCTACACCTTC,CASSLAQGGSYGYTF
-,-,TRBV20-1,TRBJ1-5,TGCAGTGCTAGAGATCGGGGCCTTAGCAATCAGCCCCAGCATTTT,CSARDRGLSNQPQHF
many,-,TRBV19,TRBJ1-2,TGTGCCAGTAGTATTTCTGACAGACGTAGTAACTATGGCTACACCTTC,CASSISDRRSNYGYTF
many,-,TRBV11-2,TRBJ1-2,TGTGCCAGCAGCTTAGAGCCGACAGGAAACTATGGCTACACCTTC,CASSLEPTGNYGYTF
many,-,TRBV4-1,TRBJ1-5,TGCGCCAGCAGCCAAGATGTAGACAGCTTTCTTAGCAATCAGCCCCAGCATTTT,CASSQDVDSFLSNQPQHF
-,-,TRBV9,TRBJ1-2,TGTGCCAGCAGCGTGACGCCTAACTATGGCTACACCTTC,CASSVTPNYGYTF
many,TRBD1,TRBV19,TRBJ1-5,TGTGCCAGTTCGCCGGGACAGGGCAGGCGTCAGCCCCAGCATTTT,CASSPGQGRRQPQHF